These T cell receptor beta chains were read from a single sample in a study of shared clonotypes between healthy human individuals. Clones were sequenced by immunoSEQ multiplex PCR, and TCRdb holds only the in-frame ones, with some missing. The table lists approximately 2.4 million clones, nearly 97% of them singletons. Material: naive CD4+ T cells sorted from blood. Every receptor here comes from a man aged 18 to 30 in good health. Both conserved end residues are trimmed from each CDR3. The D gene is left open where the match is weak. Clone size appears in some rows only: once, few, many, or a class for an expanded clone.

d_call,v_call,clone_size,cdr3_aa
-,TRBV30,-,AWSVPGRNNIQY
-,TRBV19,-,ASSIGIGVLNSPLH
-,TRBV19,-,ASSRTGNEKLF
TRBD1,TRBV28,-,ASRQGWNTEAF
TRBD2,TRBV5-6,-,ASSLFSGETQY
-,TRBV11-1,-,ASSANPDSDGYT
-,TRBV18,-,ASSPISLATTDTQY
-,TRBV7-9,-,ASSLLDWRYEQY
TRBD1,TRBV6-5,-,ASSPRQGARTEAF
-,TRBV18,-,ASSPKGDTQY
-,TRBV5-8,-,ASSLAGTGNTIY
-,TRBV4-1,-,ASSHPAKGQKNTEAF
TRBD1,TRBV6-5,-,ASSYSQGANNEKLF
-,TRBV9,-,ASSSPGGGGINSPLH
-,TRBV2,-,ASRGGRETQY
-,TRBV5-6,-,ASSRRSGGGEQY
TRBD2,TRBV7-8,-,ASSFGETSGTAHFTDTQY
-,TRBV10-3,-,AISDRGAGNTIY
TRBD1,TRBV7-9,-,ASSSPTGALSYEQY
-,TRBV27,once,ASSVGDSPLH
-,TRBV29-1,-,SVERRERIDEQF
TRBD2,TRBV6-6,-,ASRYSSGKSTDTQY
-,TRBV1,few,TSRQGGAHGYT
-,TRBV7-2,once,ASSLDAGTEAF
-,TRBV7-9,-,ASSYLGSSVYEQF
TRBD1,TRBV29-1,once,SVGQGTVAF